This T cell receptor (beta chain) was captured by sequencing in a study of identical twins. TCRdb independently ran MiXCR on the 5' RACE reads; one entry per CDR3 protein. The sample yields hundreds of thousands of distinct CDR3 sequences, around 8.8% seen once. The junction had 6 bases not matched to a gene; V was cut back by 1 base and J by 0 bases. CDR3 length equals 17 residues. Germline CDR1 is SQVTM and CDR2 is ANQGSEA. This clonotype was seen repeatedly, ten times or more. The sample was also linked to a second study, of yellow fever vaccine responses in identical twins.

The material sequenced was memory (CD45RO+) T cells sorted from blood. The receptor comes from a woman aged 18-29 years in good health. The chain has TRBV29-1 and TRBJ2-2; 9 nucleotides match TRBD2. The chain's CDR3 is CSVEVASGDPNTGELFF. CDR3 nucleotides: TGCAGCGTTGAAGTGGCTAGCGGGGATCCGAACACCGGGGAGCTGTTTTTT.